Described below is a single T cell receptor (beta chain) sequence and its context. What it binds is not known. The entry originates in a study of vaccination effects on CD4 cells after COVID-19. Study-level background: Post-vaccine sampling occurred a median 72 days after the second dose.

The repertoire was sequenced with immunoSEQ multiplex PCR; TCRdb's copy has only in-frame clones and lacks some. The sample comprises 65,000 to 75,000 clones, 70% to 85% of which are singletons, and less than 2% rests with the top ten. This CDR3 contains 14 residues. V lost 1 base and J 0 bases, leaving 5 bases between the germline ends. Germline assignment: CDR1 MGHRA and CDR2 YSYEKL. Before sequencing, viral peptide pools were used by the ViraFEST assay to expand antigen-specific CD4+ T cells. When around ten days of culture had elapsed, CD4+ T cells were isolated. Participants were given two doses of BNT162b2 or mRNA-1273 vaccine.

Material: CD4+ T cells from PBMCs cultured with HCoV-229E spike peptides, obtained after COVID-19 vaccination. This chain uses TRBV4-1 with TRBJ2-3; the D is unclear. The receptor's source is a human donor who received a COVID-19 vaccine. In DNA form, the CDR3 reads TGCGCCAGCAGCCAAGCGAGCAGCACAGATACGCAGTATTTT. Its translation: CASSQASSTDTQYF.